This T cell receptor beta chain was documented in a study of response to subunit inactivated influenza vaccine. MiXCR, applied by TCRdb to the RT-PCR reads, yields one record per CDR3 protein. The data hold around 570,000 distinct CDR3 sequences, with about 10% observed a single time. The same sample was also studied in work on T cells expressing NK-cell markers. As that report states: Scientists made TCR beta cDNA using 5'RACE template switching with UMIs. The authors applied an anti-gamma-delta TCR antibody in several experiments, and it restricted sorting to alpha-beta TCR T cells. Dominant NKG2C+ clonotypes were found to form 1.0-7.0% of CD8+ T cells in a handful of donors. Leadership of the CD3+CD56-NKG2C+ fraction also belonged to these clonotypes in a few donors. HCMV specificity of expanded NKG2C+ T cell clones remained unclear.

The TCR comes from a man aged 50 or older who received an inactivated influenza vaccine. The specimen was PBMCs from blood, collected on the day of vaccination.

The CDR3 region is CASSSQGASWETQYF. DNA of the CDR3: TGTGCCAGCAGCTCACAGGGGGCGAGTTGGGAGACCCAGTACTTC. This chain links TRBV11-2 with TRBJ2-5; the match to TRBD1 covers 9 bases. The CDR3 consists of 15 residues. Germline lookup yields CDR1 SGHAT and CDR2 FQNNGV. J was trimmed by 5 bases and V by 4 bases; bases with no gene match: 8.